This TCR beta chain is from a study of Graves' ophthalmopathy and Graves' hyperthyroidism. Across the study: If no ophthalmopathy appeared within 18 months of follow-up, hyperthyroidism was termed stable.

Using RNA transcripts, the TCR beta CDR3 regions were amplified. The library came from an HTBI-primed first-round RT-PCR and a second-round multiplex PCR. TCRdb re-called the multiplex PCR reads with MiXCR, one entry per CDR3 protein. The sample yields about 1.1 million distinct CDR3 sequences, about 36% seen once. Trimming shortened V by 8 bases and J by 6 bases, and 20 bases separated the two germline ends. The CDR3 extends over 14 amino acids. From germline, CDR1 is SQVTM and CDR2 ANQGSEA. Sequenced input: peripheral blood or thyroid tissue (not recorded which). This chain joins TRBV29-1 and TRBJ1-5; weak D call: TRBD1 (5 bases). The TCR was taken from an adult man with Graves' hyperthyroidism. CDR3 region: CSSSTGVGGQPQHF. In DNA, the CDR3 is TGCAGCTCATCAACAGGTGTGGGAGGTCAGCCCCAGCATTTT.